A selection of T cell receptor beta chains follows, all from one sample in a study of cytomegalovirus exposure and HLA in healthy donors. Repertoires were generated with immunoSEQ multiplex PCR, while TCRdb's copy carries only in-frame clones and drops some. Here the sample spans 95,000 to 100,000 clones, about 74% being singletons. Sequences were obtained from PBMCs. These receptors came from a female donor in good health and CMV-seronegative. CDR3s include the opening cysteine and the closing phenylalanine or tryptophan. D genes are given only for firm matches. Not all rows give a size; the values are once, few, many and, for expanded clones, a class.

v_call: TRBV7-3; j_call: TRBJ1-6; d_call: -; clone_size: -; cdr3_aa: CASSLLGHLNNSPLHF; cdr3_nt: TGTGCCAGCAGCTTACTGGGACACCTGAATAATTCACCCCTCCACTTT
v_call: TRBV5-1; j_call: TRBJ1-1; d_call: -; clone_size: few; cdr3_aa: CASSRTGGTEAFF; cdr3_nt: TGCGCCAGCAGCCGAACGGGTGGCACTGAAGCTTTCTTT
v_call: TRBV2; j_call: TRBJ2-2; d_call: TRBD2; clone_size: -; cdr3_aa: CASRGGVSGSGELFF; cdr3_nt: TGTGCCAGCAGGGGGGGGGTCTCCGGGAGCGGGGAGCTGTTTTTT
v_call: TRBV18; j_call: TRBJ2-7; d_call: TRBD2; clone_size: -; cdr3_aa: CASSPPTAGTSGAEQYF; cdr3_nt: TGTGCCAGCTCACCTCCTACTGCCGGGACTAGCGGGGCCGAGCAGTACTTC
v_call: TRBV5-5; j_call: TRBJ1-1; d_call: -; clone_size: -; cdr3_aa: CASSLFGSFNTEAFF; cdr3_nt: TGTGCCAGCAGCTTGTTCGGGAGTTTTAACACTGAAGCTTTCTTT
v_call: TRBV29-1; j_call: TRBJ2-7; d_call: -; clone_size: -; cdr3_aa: CSVGSVRHSEQYF; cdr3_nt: TGCAGCGTTGGATCGGTCAGGCACTCCGAGCAGTACTTC
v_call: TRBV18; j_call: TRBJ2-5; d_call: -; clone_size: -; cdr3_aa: CASSPQQETQYF; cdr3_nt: TGTGCCAGCTCACCCCAACAAGAGACCCAGTACTTC
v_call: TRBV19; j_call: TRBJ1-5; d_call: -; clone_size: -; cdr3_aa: CASSTPTRGFNQPQHF; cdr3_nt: TGTGCCAGTAGTACGCCGACCCGGGGGTTCAATCAGCCCCAGCATTTT
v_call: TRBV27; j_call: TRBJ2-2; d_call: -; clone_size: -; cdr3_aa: CASTGTFNTGELFF; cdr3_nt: TGTGCCAGCACCGGGACTTTCAACACCGGGGAGCTGTTTTTT
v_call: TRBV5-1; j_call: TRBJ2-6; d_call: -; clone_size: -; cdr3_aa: CASSFGARGAGANVLTF; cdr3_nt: TGCGCCAGCAGCTTTGGGGCCAGGGGAGCTGGGGCCAACGTCCTGACTTTC
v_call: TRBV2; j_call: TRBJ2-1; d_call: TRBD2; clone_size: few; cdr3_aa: CASSGGVSGSYNEQFF; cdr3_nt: TGTGCCAGCAGTGGAGGGGTTAGCGGGTCATACAATGAGCAGTTCTTC
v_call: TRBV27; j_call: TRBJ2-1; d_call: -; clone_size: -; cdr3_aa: CASSFGSSSYNEQFF; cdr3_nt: TGTGCCAGCAGTTTCGGTTCGAGCTCCTACAATGAGCAGTTCTTC
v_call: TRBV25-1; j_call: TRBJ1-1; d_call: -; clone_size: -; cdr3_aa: CASSEEGLFLGQNTEAFF; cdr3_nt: TGTGCCAGCAGTGAAGAAGGGTTGTTCCTAGGACAGAACACTGAAGCTTTCTTT
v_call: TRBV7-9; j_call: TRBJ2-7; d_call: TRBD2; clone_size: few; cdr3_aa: CASRGPTSGSVVQYF; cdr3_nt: TGTGCCAGCCGAGGCCCGACTAGCGGGAGTGTGGTGCAGTACTTC
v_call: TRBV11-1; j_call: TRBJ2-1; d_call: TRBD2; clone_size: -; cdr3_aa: CASTLRAGGPLNEQFF; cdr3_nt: TGTGCCAGCACTTTACGAGCGGGGGGGCCTCTCAATGAGCAGTTCTTC
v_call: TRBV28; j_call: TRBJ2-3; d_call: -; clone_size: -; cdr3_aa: CASSLAGSGTDTQYF; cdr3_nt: TGTGCCAGCAGTTTGGCGGGTAGTGGCACAGATACGCAGTATTTT
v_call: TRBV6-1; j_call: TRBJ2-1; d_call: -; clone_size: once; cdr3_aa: CASSVRGYNEQFF; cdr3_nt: TGTGCCAGCAGTGTCAGGGGCTACAATGAGCAGTTCTTC
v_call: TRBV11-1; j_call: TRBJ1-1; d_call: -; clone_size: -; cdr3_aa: CASSLTVNTEAFF; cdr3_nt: TGTGCCAGCAGCCTGACAGTGAACACTGAAGCTTTCTTT
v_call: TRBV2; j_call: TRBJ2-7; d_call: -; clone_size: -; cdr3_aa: CASREYSYEQYF; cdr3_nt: TGTGCCAGCAGGGAGTACTCCTACGAGCAGTACTTC
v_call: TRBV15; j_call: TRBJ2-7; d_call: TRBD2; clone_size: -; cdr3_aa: CATRAGGGSYEQYF; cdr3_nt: TGTGCCACCAGGGCGGGAGGGGGCTCCTACGAGCAGTACTTC
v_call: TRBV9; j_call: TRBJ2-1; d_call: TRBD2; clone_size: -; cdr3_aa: CASSVMELAARGNDEQFF; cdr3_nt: TGTGCCAGCAGCGTAATGGAACTAGCGGCCCGGGGGAACGATGAGCAGTTCTTC
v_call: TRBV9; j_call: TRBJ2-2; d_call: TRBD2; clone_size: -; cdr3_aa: CASSAEGTSGGAGELFF; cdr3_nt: TGTGCCAGCAGCGCAGAAGGGACTAGCGGGGGGGCCGGGGAGCTGTTTTTT
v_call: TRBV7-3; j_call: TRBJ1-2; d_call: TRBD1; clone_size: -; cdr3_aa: CSSSLFGQGAGIGYTF; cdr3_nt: TGTTCCAGCAGCTTATTTGGACAGGGGGCTGGAATTGGCTACACCTTC
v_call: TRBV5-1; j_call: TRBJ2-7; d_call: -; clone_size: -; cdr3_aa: CASSSSGTQSYEQYF; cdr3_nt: TGCGCCAGCAGCTCCTCCGGGACACAGTCCTACGAGCAGTACTTC
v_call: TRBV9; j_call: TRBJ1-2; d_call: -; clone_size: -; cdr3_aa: CASSVVPGRNYGYTF; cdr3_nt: TGTGCCAGCAGCGTTGTTCCGGGGAGAAACTATGGCTACACCTTC
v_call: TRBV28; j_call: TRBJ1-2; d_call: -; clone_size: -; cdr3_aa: CASRVGQHYGYTF; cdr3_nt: TGTGCCAGCAGAGTTGGACAGCACTATGGCTACACCTTC
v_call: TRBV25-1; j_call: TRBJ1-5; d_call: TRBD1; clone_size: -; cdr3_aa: CASSYRGQPQHF; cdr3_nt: TGTGCCAGCAGCTACAGGGGCCAGCCCCAGCATTTT
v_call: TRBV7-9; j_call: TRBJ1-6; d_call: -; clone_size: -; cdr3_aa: CASSPDSPNSPLHF; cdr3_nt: TGTGCCAGCAGCCCCGACAGCCCGAATTCACCCCTCCACTTT
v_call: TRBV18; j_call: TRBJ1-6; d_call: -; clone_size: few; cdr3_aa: CASSPGMNSPLHF; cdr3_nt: TGTGCCAGCTCACCAGGCATGAATTCACCCCTCCACTTT
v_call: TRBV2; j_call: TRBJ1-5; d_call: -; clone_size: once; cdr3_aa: CASKGSRGNQPQHF; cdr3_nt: TGTGCCAGCAAAGGAAGCAGGGGCAATCAGCCCCAGCATTTT
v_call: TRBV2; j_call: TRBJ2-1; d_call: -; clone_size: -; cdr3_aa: CASIEAGRIYNEQFF; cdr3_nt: TGTGCCAGCATCGAGGCAGGGCGGATTTACAATGAGCAGTTCTTC
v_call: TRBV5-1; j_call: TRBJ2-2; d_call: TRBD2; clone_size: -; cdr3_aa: CASSLWGGRSGGELFF; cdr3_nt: TGCGCCAGCAGCTTGTGGGGCGGGAGATCTGGCGGGGAGCTGTTTTTT
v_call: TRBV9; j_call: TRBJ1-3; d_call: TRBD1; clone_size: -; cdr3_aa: CASSGRDSGNTIYF; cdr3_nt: TGTGCCAGCAGCGGCCGGGACAGCGGAAACACCATATATTTT
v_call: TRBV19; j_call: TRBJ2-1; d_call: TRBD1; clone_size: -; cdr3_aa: CASSTLPGQTLKEQFF; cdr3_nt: TGTGCCAGTAGTACATTACCGGGACAGACGCTTAAGGAGCAGTTCTTC
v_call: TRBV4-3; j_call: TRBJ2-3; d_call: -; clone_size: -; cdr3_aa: CASSFERSGYGTDTQYF; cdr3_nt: TGCGCCAGCAGCTTTGAAAGGTCAGGGTATGGAACAGATACGCAGTATTTT
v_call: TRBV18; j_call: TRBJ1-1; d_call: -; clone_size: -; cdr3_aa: CASSLDPGTEAFF; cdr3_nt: TGTGCCAGCTCACTTGACCCAGGCACTGAAGCTTTCTTT